This T cell receptor beta chain is drawn from a study of shared clonotypes between healthy human individuals. General study points: When naive CD4 clonotypes were compared across a few donors, around 5% were shared.

The length of the CDR3 is 14 residues. Germline CDR1 and CDR2: SGHAT and FQNNGV. V lost 5 bases and J lost 2, with 12 bases in between. A word on this clone: Its antigen is still unknown.

Sequencing was performed with immunoSEQ multiplex PCR; in TCRdb, only in-frame clones are kept and a portion is missing. The table has 2 million to 2.5 million clones, around 95% seen once. V usage is TRBV11-2 and J usage is TRBJ1-2; possible D gene TRBD1, 6 bases. The sequencing sample was made of naive CD4+ T cells sorted from blood. Subset denoted: CD45RA+ positively selected. The sequence was collected from a young man in good health. The CDR3 DNA sequence: TGTGCCAGCAGCCCCCGGGGGCCAAACTATGGCTACACCTTC. It codes for CASSPRGPNYGYTF. The full variable domain, in which reference TRBV11-2 and TRBJ1-2 provide the parts outside the CDR3, is EAGVAQSPRYKIIEKRQSVAFWCNPISGHATLYWYQQILGQGPKLLIQFQNNGVVDDSQLPKDRFSAERLKGVDSTLKIQPAKLEDSAVYLCASSPRGPNYGYTFGSGTRLTVV.